This T cell receptor beta chain was captured in a study of cytomegalovirus exposure and HLA in healthy donors. Study-level findings and limits: Most likely, a cluster of highly shared sequence variants arose as a sequencing artifact.

This CDR3 has 13 amino acids. Germline trimming cut 6 bases from V and 5 bases from J; bases unmatched to any gene: 4. Germline CDR1 and CDR2: MNHEY and SMNVEV (reference sequence). Notes on this clone: Its specificity is unknown.

The PCR employed 60 Vbeta primers together with 13 Jbeta primers. Repertoires were generated with immunoSEQ multiplex PCR, while TCRdb's copy carries only in-frame clones and drops some. Of roughly 200,000 clones in the sample, around 78% were seen once. The clonotype originates from a man aged 25 to 45 in good health and CMV-seronegative. Sequencing input: PBMCs. V usage is TRBV27 and J usage is TRBJ2-1; 7 bases are a match to TRBD2. CDR3 nucleotide sequence: TGTGCCAGCAGGGCGGGAGTCCACAATGAGCAGTTCTTC. Amino acids: CASRAGVHNEQFF.